This T cell receptor beta chain was captured in a study of blood T cell repertoires in COVID-19 (dated by TCRdb to the early 2020s). About the investigation overall: Collaborator samples came from the United States, Italy and Spain and covered acute and convalescent phases of COVID-19. The prospective study material was composed of cDNA or gDNA derived from T cells, B-cell-depleted T cells, or PBMCs. Subjects who had been exposed to COVID-19, were actively infected with it, or had recovered from it provided the deeply sampled blood TCRbeta repertoires that made up the dataset. The repertoires were made available in a free public database intended to serve as a resource for research on the immune response to SARS-CoV-2. Samples came from the ongoing ImmuneRACE study (first 160 participants) plus 1,254 subjects from 6 global collaborators. A de-identified subject ID, COVID-19 status, age in years and sex were almost always included in the sample metadata. Where HLA class I and class II types were available, the types were taken from metadata supplied by the sample provider, not from assay-based typing. Broader findings and caveats from the paper: Clinical and demographic metadata were provided uncurated, with the amount varying by source and participant.

As to this clone: The specificity of this receptor is unknown. Base qualities are not at hand, and no much larger clone is one base apart.

CDR3 length: 17 amino acids, cysteine to phenylalanine. Only the CDR3 portion is preserved as DNA: 51 bases, with reading frame beginning at the first base. From a lookup of the germline V gene, CDR1 and CDR2 are SGHRS and YFSETQ. V loses 4 bases of germline sequence and J loses 0 bases, and the interval between the two ends is 17 bases. The immunoSEQ Assay, a bias-controlled multiplex PCR, was used to amplify TCRbeta CDR3 regions from genomic DNA. Per the original workflow: Within the assay, amplification of reference gene primers was used to estimate how many nucleated cells each sample contained. Sequence reads were collapsed and filtered to measure the absolute abundance of every unique TCRbeta CDR3 rearrangement. For each sample, productive Simpson clonality was calculated as the square root of Simpson's diversity index over productive rearrangements. TCRdb limited this immuneACCESS table to in-frame rearrangements with V and J called. A share of clones is missing; checked studies link under half to unresolved V genes, and the rest is unexplained. V, J and clone size were drawn from that table, and D and trimming were deduced from the DNA. The sample table records under 250,000 clones; around nine tenths of these occur just once. The ten biggest clones cover 1.5% to 2% of the sample.

Samples from volunteer blood donors who had recovered from COVID-19 were contributed by a second Seattle source. Whole blood was collected in K2EDTA tubes by collaborating institutions according to the institutions' own protocols. For TCRbeta analysis, collaborators shipped samples as frozen whole blood, isolated PBMCs, or DNA extracted from either of those sample types. Sequencing input: peripheral blood. The receptor was derived from a woman aged 55 to 70 who had recovered from COVID-19. Recombination joined TRBV5-1 with TRBJ1-3; TRBD1 might be the D gene, on 5 matching bases. Here the CDR3 is given as CASSVSRAVDSGNTIYF. The nucleotide sequence is TGCGCCAGCAGCGTATCCAGGGCAGTTGACTCTGGAAACACCATATATTTT.